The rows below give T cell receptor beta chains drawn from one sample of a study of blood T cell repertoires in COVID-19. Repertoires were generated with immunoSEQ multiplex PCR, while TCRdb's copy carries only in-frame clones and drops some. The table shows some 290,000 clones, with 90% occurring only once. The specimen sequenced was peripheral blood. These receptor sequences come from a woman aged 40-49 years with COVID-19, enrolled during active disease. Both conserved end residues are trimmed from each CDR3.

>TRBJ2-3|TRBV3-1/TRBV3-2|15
ASSHGLAGPSTDTQY
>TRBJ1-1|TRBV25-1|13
ASSPPSWANTEAF
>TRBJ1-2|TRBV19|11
ASSSGQFYGYT
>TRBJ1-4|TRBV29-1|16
SVEALGHWVGGNEKLF
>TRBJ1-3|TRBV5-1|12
ASSPRGLGNTIY
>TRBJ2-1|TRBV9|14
ASSPLAGGLYNEQF
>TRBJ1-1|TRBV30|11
AWSVNRGTEAF
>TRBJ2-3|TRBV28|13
ASSSGTSATDTQY
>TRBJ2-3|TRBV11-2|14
ASSHGLAGSTDTQY
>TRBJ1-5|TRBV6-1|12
ASSDEQVNQPQH
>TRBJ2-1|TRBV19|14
ASSSHGRANYNEQF
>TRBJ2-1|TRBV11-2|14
ASSLGDSPTYNEQF
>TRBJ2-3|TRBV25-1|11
ASSDGGTDTQY
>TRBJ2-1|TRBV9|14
ASSARGGLDLGEQF
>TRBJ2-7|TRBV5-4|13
ASSLGGALSYEQY
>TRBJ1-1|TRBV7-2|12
ASSWGQGAGEAF
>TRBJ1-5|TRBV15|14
ATSSQPRGQGQPQH
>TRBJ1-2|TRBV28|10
ASSSGVAGYT
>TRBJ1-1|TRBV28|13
ASSFGDRMNTEAF
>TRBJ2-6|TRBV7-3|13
ASSAQVSGANVLT
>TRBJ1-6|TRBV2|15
ASSPVRTGRGNSPLH
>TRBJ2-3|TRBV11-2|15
ASSLGGLPSSTDTQY
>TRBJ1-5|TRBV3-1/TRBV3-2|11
ASSSSGQGSQH
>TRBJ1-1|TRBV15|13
ATSSRISGLSEAF
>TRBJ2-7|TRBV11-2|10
ASSKSSYEQY
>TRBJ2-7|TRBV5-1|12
ASSLGESSYEQY
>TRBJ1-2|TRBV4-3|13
ASSPWTGVNYGYT
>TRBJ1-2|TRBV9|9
ASSDFYGYT
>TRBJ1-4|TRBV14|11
ASSQGPLKGLF
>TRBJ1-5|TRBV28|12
ASSLTGEDQPQH
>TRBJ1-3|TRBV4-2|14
ASSHIENYSGNTIY
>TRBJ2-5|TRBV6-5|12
ASCRGANQETQY
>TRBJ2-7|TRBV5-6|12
ASSLGQGFYEQY
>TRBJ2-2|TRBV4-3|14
ASSYRQSPSPGELF
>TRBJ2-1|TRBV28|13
ASSSGGRPYNEQF
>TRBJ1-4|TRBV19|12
ASGGGSRGEKLF
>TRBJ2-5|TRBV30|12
AWSQGRVQETQY
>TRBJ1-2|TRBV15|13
ATSRDRDRGNGYT
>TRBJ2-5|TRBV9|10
ASSAVAETQY
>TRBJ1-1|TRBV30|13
AWMDPTRYVTEAF
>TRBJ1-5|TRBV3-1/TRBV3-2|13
ASSQGGQNNQPQH
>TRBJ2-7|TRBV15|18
ATSRVVGVASGRAGYEQY
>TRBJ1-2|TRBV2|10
ASSAGDYGYT
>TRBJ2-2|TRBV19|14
ASSSTQGFGTGELF
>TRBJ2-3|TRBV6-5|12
ASSYDRGADTQY
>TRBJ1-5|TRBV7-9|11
ASSSDRGEPQH
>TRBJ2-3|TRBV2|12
ASRQGGGTDTQY
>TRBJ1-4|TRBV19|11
ASSIGRNEKLF
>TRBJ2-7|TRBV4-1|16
ASSQFGGSGTSTYEQY
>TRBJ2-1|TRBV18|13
ASSPGQGRNNEQF
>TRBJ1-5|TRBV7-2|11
ASSFQGNQPQH
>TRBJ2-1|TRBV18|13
ASSPPGEGGGEQF
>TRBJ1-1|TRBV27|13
ASSSERRGRFEAF
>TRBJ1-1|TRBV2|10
ASSLLNTEAF
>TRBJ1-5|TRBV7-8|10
ASSTPDQPQH